These T cell receptor beta chains were read from a single sample in a study of blood T cell repertoires in COVID-19. Assay used: immunoSEQ multiplex PCR; TCRdb lists only in-frame clones, some missing. The sample lists over 100,000 clones, around nine tenths occurring once. Sequencing input: peripheral blood. The receptors come from a man in his forties or fifties with acute or convalescent COVID-19. The CDR3 runs from the conserved cysteine through the conserved F or W. D genes are given only for firm matches. Only some rows state a clone size, as once, few, many or a class for expanded clones.

-	-	TRBJ2-6	TRBV30	TGTGCCTGGAGAGTGCGTGCCTCTGGGGCCAACGTCCTGACTTTC	CAWRVRASGANVLTF
TRBD2	-	TRBJ2-2	TRBV3-1/TRBV3-2	TGTGCCAGCAGCCAAGGCGGGAGGAGAAACACCGGGGAGCTGTTTTTT	CASSQGGRRNTGELFF
-	-	TRBJ1-2	TRBV30	TGTGCCTGGAGTAAACAGGGCATTCATGGCTACACCTTC	CAWSKQGIHGYTF
TRBD2	-	TRBJ2-1	TRBV27	TGTGCCAGCAGTTTTCAGCGGGAGTTCAGCAATGAGCAGTTCTTC	CASSFQREFSNEQFF
TRBD2	-	TRBJ2-2	TRBV7-8	TGTGCCAGCAGTTCACTAGCGGGAGGGAACACCGGGGAGCTGTTTTTT	CASSSLAGGNTGELFF
TRBD1	-	TRBJ1-2	TRBV7-8	TGTGCCAGCAGCCCCCCCGGGACAGCGGATGGCTACACCTTC	CASSPPGTADGYTF
TRBD1	-	TRBJ2-4	TRBV19	TGTGCCAGTAGTTTAGGGACAGGGGGACTAGCCAAAAACATTCAGTACTTC	CASSLGTGGLAKNIQYF
-	-	TRBJ2-5	TRBV30	TGTGCCTGGAGTGGAGCGGGCCAAGAGACCCAGTACTTC	CAWSGAGQETQYF
-	-	TRBJ1-4	TRBV5-4	TGTGCCAGCAGCTCCGGGACACGAAATGAAAAACTGTTTTTT	CASSSGTRNEKLFF
-	few	TRBJ2-2	TRBV6-5	TGTGCCAGCAGTTACGACAGGACCGGGGAGCTGTTTTTT	CASSYDRTGELFF
TRBD2	-	TRBJ2-1	TRBV3-1/TRBV3-2	TGTGCCAGCAGCCCCTTGGGCAGCGGGAGAGGTATTCATGAGCAGTTCTTC	CASSPLGSGRGIHEQFF
TRBD1	-	TRBJ1-1	TRBV30	TGTGCCTGGAGTTTCACAGGGGGCCGTTTCACTGAAGCTTTCTTT	CAWSFTGGRFTEAFF
-	-	TRBJ1-5	TRBV6-2/TRBV6-3	TGTGCCAGCAGTAATGCCTGGGAGGGACAGCCCCAGCATTTT	CASSNAWEGQPQHF
-	-	TRBJ1-1	TRBV19	TGTGCCGCGTCCCACCAGGGGTTAAACACTGAAGCTTTCTTT	CAASHQGLNTEAFF
-	-	TRBJ1-5	TRBV9	TGTGCCAGCAGCCAAACATCTTATAGCAATCAGCCCCAGCATTTT	CASSQTSYSNQPQHF
TRBD1	-	TRBJ1-4	TRBV19	TGTGCCAGTAGGAACCGGGACAGGGATGAAAAACTGTTTTTT	CASRNRDRDEKLFF
TRBD1	-	TRBJ1-1	TRBV27	TGTGCCAGCAGTACTGCAGGGGGAGGAAGCACTGAAGCTTTCTTT	CASSTAGGGSTEAFF
-	-	TRBJ2-2	TRBV7-2	TGTGCCAGCAGCTTGCGGACTGTCACCGGGGAGCTGTTTTTT	CASSLRTVTGELFF
TRBD1	-	TRBJ1-1	TRBV14	TGTGCCACCCGACAGGGGGCTCGTACTGAAGCTTTCTTT	CATRQGARTEAFF
-	-	TRBJ2-1	TRBV5-4	TGTGCCAGCACCCGGGACAACGCCTACAATGAGCAGTTCTTC	CASTRDNAYNEQFF
-	-	TRBJ1-4	TRBV30	TGTGCCTGGAGTTCCCGGCAGGCGCCTAATGAAAAACTGTTTTTT	CAWSSRQAPNEKLFF
TRBD1	once	TRBJ1-2	TRBV7-2	TGTGCCAGCAGCGGTCGGACAGGGCCTACGTACTATGGCTACACCTTC	CASSGRTGPTYYGYTF
-	-	TRBJ2-1	TRBV2	TGTGCCATTCTACGACGGAGCTCCTACAATGAGCAGTTCTTC	CAILRRSSYNEQFF
TRBD2	-	TRBJ2-1	TRBV2	TGTGCCAGCAGTGGTGCGGGGGGGCCAGGATCCTACAATGAGCAGTTCTTC	CASSGAGGPGSYNEQFF
-	-	TRBJ2-2	TRBV5-4	TGTGCCAGCAGCTTGGCAGGGCAGGGCACCGGGGAGCTGTTTTTT	CASSLAGQGTGELFF